These T cell receptor beta chains were read from a single sample in a study of blood T cell repertoires in COVID-19. Data came from immunoSEQ multiplex PCR; TCRdb stores just in-frame clones and leaves some out. The sample has roughly 230,000 clones, approximately 84% seen once. The sample was PBMCs or T cells enriched from blood (not recorded which). These receptors all come from a man between 45 and 60 years old who had recovered from COVID-19. Each CDR3 is given with its conserved first and last residue. The D gene is left open where the match is weak. Rows give clone size only sometimes, using once, few, many, or a class for an expanded clone.

TRBV5-1	TRBJ2-1	TRBD1	NA	TGCGCCAGCAGCTCTAAAATCCCGGACAGGGTACGGCGTGATGAGCAGTTCTTC	CASSSKIPDRVRRDEQFF
TRBV5-4	TRBJ2-1	NA	once	TGTGCCAGCAGCTTGGACCCGGTAGCTTCCCTCAATGAGCAGTTCTTC	CASSLDPVASLNEQFF
TRBV13	TRBJ2-5	TRBD1	NA	TGTGCCAGCAGCAAAAAGACAGGGGGCGATGAGACCCAGTACTTC	CASSKKTGGDETQYF
TRBV19	TRBJ2-7	TRBD1	once	TGTGCCAGTAGTATAGTCCGGACAGGGGACTCCTACGAGCAGTACTTC	CASSIVRTGDSYEQYF
TRBV18	TRBJ1-1	TRBD1	NA	TGTGCCAGCTCACCGAGGGTGACAGGGGGCCCTGGGGACACTGAAGCTTTCTTT	CASSPRVTGGPGDTEAFF
TRBV5-1	TRBJ1-2	TRBD1	NA	TGCGCCAGCGGCAGACAGGGGGCCGAAAACTATGGCTACACCTTC	CASGRQGAENYGYTF
TRBV7-8	TRBJ2-7	TRBD1	NA	TGTGCCAGCAGCTTAGGAGACAGGGGCTACGAGCAGTACTTC	CASSLGDRGYEQYF
TRBV19	TRBJ2-7	NA	NA	TGTGCCAGTAGAGGAGGGGTTAACTACGAGCAGTACTTC	CASRGGVNYEQYF
TRBV11-3	TRBJ1-1	TRBD1	NA	TGTGCCAGCAGTACAGTGGGGACAGGGCCGAACACTGAAGCTTTCTTT	CASSTVGTGPNTEAFF
TRBV5-4	TRBJ1-1	NA	NA	TGTGCCAGCAGCTTACTTGCCACTGAAGCTTTCTTT	CASSLLATEAFF
TRBV12-3/TRBV12-4	TRBJ2-7	NA	NA	TGTGCCAGCAGTTTAACAGAATACGAGCAGTACTTC	CASSLTEYEQYF
TRBV6-5	TRBJ1-2	TRBD1	NA	TGTGCCAGCAGAACCGCGGGACAGGGAGAGGGCTACACCTTC	CASRTAGQGEGYTF
TRBV5-1	TRBJ1-3	NA	NA	TGCGCCAGCAGCTTGGGGGGCGACGGAAACACCATATATTTT	CASSLGGDGNTIYF
TRBV4-2	TRBJ1-4	NA	few	TGTGCCAGCAGCCAAGTGGGGGGACCAGAGGAGGGGCTGTTTTTT	CASSQVGGPEEGLFF
TRBV19	TRBJ2-7	TRBD2	many	TGTGCCAGTAGTACGTGGTGGACTAGCGGTAGCTCCTACGAGCAGTACTTC	CASSTWWTSGSSYEQYF
TRBV5-6	TRBJ2-7	NA	NA	TGTGCCAGCAGCGGGTCGGACAGCTACGAGCAGTACTTC	CASSGSDSYEQYF
TRBV18	TRBJ2-6	NA	once	TGTGCCAGCTCACCAGTGGGCGGGGCCAACGTCCTGACTTTC	CASSPVGGANVLTF
TRBV5-1	TRBJ1-2	NA	NA	TGCGCCAGCAGCTTATCTGGCAGGGAAAGATCCTATGGCTACACCTTC	CASSLSGRERSYGYTF
TRBV12-5	TRBJ2-2	NA	NA	TGTGCTAGTGGTTTGAACCTCAAGGATAGGCGGGGCGGCGGGGAGCTGTTTTTT	CASGLNLKDRRGGGELFF
TRBV19	TRBJ1-3	TRBD1	NA	TGTGCCAGTAGTATTCCGGGACAGGGGCTTATAAACGGAAACACCATATATTTT	CASSIPGQGLINGNTIYF
TRBV7-9	TRBJ2-7	NA	NA	TGTGCCAGCAGCTTTACAGAACGTACCTACGAGCAGTACTTC	CASSFTERTYEQYF
TRBV5-5	TRBJ1-5	NA	NA	TGTGCCAGCAGCTTGGAACCGGGGAGCAATCAGCCCCAGCATTTT	CASSLEPGSNQPQHF
TRBV3-1/TRBV3-2	TRBJ2-4	TRBD2	NA	TGTGCCAGCAGCCACCCCACGGGGGGCAAAAACATTCAGTACTTC	CASSHPTGGKNIQYF
TRBV13	TRBJ2-7	TRBD1	NA	TGTGCCAGCAGCGAGTGGGGGACAGGGGACAGCTACGAGCAGTACTTC	CASSEWGTGDSYEQYF